The 5 T cell receptor beta chains below were found in one sample sequenced in a study of Graves' ophthalmopathy and Graves' hyperthyroidism. The study amplified TCR beta CDR3 regions using RNA transcripts. First-round RT-PCR relied on HTBI primers, and a second-round multiplex PCR came next. TCRdb used MiXCR to reprocess the multiplex PCR reads, holding one entry per CDR3 protein. The sample carries hundreds of thousands of distinct CDR3 sequences, 20% to 25% recorded once. The sample was peripheral blood. Every receptor here comes from a woman between 18 and 29 years old with stable Graves' hyperthyroidism. Some clones in this sample may be carry-over from other donors' samples.

This clonotype appeared a few times. V is TRBV20-1 and J is TRBJ1-2, with TRBD1 matching over 7 bases. The CDR3 consists of 14 residues. Trimming took 7 bases from V and 4 from J; bases not matched to a gene: 12. Germline CDR1 DFQATT, CDR2 SNEGSKA (reference sequence). The CDR3 sequence: CSVGEQGSRYGYTF. CDR3 in DNA: TGCAGTGTAGGAGAACAGGGGTCCCGCTATGGCTACACCTTC.

At least ten counts were recorded for this clonotype. The chain joins TRBV19 to TRBJ1-5, with TRBD1 matching 9 bases. Germline assignment: CDR1 LNHDA and CDR2 SQIVND (reference sequence). The V gene end was trimmed by 5 bases and the J gene end by 3 bases; junction bases not matched to a gene: 11. The CDR3 contains 17 residues. This chain's CDR3 is CASSPRTGDVANQPQHF. In DNA form, the CDR3 reads TGTGCCAGTAGTCCCAGGACAGGGGATGTGGCCAATCAGCCCCAGCATTTT.

This clonotype was seen many times. The CDR3 is CASSYTGGNTGELFF. For the CDR3, the DNA is TGTGCCAGCAGTTACACAGGGGGGAACACCGGGGAGCTGTTTTTT. The chain carries TRBV6-5 and TRBJ2-2; 8 bases align to TRBD1. The CDR3 runs to 15 residues. V trimming: 2 bases; J trimming: 1 base; junction bases outside the gene matches: 0. Germline V gives CDR1 MNHEY, CDR2 SVGAGI.

This clonotype was seen a few times. The chain is built from TRBV28 and TRBJ1-2; perhaps TRBD1 as D (6 bases). Trimming cost V 7 bases and J 1 base, with 13 bases left between them. This CDR3 spans 14 amino acids. Germline V lookup: CDR1 MDHEN, CDR2 SYDVKM. The CDR3 loop reads CASTLTGVNYGYTF. The CDR3 DNA follows: TGTGCCAGCACCCTGACAGGCGTTAACTATGGCTACACCTTC.

In this sample, this clonotype turned up many times. The V gene is TRBV3-1, the J gene TRBJ1-1; unclear D gene. Trimming took 3 bases from V and 1 from J, leaving 6 bases between them. Germline V gene sequence: CDR1 LGHDT, CDR2 YNNKEL (reference sequence). This CDR3 has 13 amino acids. The CDR3 is CASSHSTNTEAFF. CDR3 in DNA: TGTGCCAGCAGCCACAGTACGAACACTGAAGCTTTCTTT.